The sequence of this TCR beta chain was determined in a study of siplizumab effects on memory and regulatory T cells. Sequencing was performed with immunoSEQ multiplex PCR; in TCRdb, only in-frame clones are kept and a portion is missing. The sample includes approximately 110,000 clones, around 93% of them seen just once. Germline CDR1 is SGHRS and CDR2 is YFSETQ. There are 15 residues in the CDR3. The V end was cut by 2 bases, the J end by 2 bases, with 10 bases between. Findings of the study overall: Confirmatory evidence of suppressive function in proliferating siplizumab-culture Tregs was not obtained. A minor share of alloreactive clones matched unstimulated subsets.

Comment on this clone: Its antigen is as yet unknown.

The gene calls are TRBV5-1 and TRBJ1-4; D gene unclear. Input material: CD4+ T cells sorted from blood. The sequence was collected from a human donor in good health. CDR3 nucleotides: TGCGCCAGCAGCTTTTTCGGGGTGACTAATGAAAAACTGTTTTTT. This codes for CASSFFGVTNEKLFF. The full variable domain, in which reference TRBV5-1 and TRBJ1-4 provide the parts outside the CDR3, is KAGVTQTPRYLIKTRGQQVTLSCSPISGHRSVSWYQQTPGQGLQFLFEYFSETQRNKGNFPGRFSGRQFSNSRSEMNVSTLELGDSALYLCASSFFGVTNEKLFFGSGTQLSVL.